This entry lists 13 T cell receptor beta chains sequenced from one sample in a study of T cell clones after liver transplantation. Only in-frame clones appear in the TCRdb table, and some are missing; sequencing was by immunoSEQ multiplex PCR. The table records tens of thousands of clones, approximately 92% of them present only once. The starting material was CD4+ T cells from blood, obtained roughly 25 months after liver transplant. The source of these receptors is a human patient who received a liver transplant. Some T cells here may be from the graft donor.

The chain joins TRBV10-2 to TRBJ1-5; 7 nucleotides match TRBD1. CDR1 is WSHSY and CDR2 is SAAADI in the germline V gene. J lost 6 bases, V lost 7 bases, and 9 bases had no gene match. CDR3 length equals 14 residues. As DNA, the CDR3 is TGCGCCAGCACCCAGAGACAGGGAGGTCAGCCCCAGCATTTT. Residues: CASTQRQGGQPQHF.

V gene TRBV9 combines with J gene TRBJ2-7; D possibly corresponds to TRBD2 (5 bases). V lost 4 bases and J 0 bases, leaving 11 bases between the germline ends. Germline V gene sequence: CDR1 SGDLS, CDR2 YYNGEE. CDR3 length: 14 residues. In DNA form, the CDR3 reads TGTGCCAGCAGCAGAGGGTTTGGCTCCTACGAGCAGTACTTC. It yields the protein CASSRGFGSYEQYF.

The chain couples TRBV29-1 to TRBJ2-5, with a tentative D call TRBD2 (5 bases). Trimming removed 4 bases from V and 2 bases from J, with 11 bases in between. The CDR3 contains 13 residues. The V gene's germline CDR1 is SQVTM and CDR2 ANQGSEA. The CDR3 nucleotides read TGCAGCGTTGTCGGGCTAGCTCAAGAGACCCAGTACTTC. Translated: CSVVGLAQETQYF. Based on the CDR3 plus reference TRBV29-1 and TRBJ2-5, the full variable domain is SAVISQKPSRDICQRGTSLTIQCQVDSQVTMMFWYRQQPGQSLTLIATANQGSEATYESGFVIDKFPISRPNLTFSTLTVSNMSPEDSSIYLCSVVGLAQETQYFGPGTRLLVL.

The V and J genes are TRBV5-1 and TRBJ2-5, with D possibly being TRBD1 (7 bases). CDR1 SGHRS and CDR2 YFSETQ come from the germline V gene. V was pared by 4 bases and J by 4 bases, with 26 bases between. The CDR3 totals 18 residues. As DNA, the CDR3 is TGCGCCAGCAGCCCCATTGGAGGGGGCGGTAGGGGCGGAGAGACCCAGTACTTC. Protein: CASSPIGGGGRGGETQYF. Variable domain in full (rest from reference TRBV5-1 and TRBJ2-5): KAGVTQTPRYLIKTRGQQVTLSCSPISGHRSVSWYQQTPGQGLQFLFEYFSETQRNKGNFPGRFSGRQFSNSRSEMNVSTLELGDSALYLCASSPIGGGGRGGETQYFGPGTRLLVL.

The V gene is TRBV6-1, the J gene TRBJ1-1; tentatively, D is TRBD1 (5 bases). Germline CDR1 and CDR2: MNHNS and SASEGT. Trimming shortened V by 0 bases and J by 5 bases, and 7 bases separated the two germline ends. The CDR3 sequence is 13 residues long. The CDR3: CASSEAGETEAFF. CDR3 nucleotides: TGTGCCAGCAGTGAAGCGGGGGAGACTGAAGCTTTCTTT.

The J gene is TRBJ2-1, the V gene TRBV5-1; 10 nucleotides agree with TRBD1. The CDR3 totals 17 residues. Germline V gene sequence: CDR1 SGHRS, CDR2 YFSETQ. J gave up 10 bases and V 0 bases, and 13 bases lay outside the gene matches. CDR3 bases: TGCGCCAGCAGCTTGGCTCTTCCCGGGACAGGGGCCGGGGAGCAGTTCTTC. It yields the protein CASSLALPGTGAGEQFF.

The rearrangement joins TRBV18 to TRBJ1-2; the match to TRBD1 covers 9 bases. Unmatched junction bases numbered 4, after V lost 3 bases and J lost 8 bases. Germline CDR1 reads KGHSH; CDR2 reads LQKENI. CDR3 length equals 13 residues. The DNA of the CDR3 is TGTGCCAGCTCACCGTGGACAGGGGAAGGCTACACCTTC. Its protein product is CASSPWTGEGYTF.

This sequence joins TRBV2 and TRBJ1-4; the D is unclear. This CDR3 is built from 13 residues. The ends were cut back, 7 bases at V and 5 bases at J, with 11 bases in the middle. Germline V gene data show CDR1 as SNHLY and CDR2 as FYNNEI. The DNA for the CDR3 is TGTGCCAGCACAAGAGACTTAAATGAAAAACTGTTTTTT. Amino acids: CASTRDLNEKLFF. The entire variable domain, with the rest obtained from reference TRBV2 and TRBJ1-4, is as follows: EPEVTQTPSHQVTQMGQEVILRCVPISNHLYFYWYRQILGQKVEFLVSFYNNEISEKSEIFDDQFSVERPDGSNFTLKIRSTKLEDSAMYFCASTRDLNEKLFFGSGTQLSVL.

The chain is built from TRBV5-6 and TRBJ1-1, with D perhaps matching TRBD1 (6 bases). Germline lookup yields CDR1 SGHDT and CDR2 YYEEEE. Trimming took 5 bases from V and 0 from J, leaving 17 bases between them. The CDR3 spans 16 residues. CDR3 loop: CASRFRGVGVNTEAFF. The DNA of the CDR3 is TGTGCCAGCAGGTTCAGGGGAGTCGGAGTGAACACTGAAGCTTTCTTT.

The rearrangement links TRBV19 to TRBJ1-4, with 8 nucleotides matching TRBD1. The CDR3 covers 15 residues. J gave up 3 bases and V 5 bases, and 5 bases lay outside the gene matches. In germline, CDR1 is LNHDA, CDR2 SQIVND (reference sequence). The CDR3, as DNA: TGTGCCAGTAGTCCACAGGGGGTCGCTAATGAAAAACTGTTTTTT. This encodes CASSPQGVANEKLFF. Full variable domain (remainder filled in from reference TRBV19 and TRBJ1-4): DGGITQSPKYLFRKEGQNVTLSCEQNLNHDAMYWYRQDPGQGLRLIYYSQIVNDFQKGDIAEGYSVSREKKESFPLTVTSAQKNPTAFYLCASSPQGVANEKLFFGSGTQLSVL.

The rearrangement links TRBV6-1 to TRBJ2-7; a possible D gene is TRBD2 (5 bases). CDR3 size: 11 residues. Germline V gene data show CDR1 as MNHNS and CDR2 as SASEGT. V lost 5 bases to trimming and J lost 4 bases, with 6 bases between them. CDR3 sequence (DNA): TGTGCCAGCAGTACGGGATACGAGCAGTACTTC. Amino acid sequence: CASSTGYEQYF.

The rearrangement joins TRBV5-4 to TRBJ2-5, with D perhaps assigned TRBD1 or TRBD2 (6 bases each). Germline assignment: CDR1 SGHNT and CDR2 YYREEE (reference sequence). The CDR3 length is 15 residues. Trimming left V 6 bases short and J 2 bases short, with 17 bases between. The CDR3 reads CASTLQGREQETQYF. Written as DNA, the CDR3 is TGTGCCAGCACCCTGCAGGGGCGGGAACAAGAGACCCAGTACTTC.

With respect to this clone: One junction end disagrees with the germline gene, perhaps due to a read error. The CDR3 DNA follows: TGTGCCAGCAGTTTGGGACTAGCGGGAGAGAAGGAAGAGACCCAGTACTTC. It codes for CASSLGLAGEKEETQYF. V is TRBV5-6 and J is TRBJ2-5; 14 nucleotides agree with TRBD2. Germline assignment: CDR1 SGHDT and CDR2 YYEEEE. This CDR3 comprises 17 residues.